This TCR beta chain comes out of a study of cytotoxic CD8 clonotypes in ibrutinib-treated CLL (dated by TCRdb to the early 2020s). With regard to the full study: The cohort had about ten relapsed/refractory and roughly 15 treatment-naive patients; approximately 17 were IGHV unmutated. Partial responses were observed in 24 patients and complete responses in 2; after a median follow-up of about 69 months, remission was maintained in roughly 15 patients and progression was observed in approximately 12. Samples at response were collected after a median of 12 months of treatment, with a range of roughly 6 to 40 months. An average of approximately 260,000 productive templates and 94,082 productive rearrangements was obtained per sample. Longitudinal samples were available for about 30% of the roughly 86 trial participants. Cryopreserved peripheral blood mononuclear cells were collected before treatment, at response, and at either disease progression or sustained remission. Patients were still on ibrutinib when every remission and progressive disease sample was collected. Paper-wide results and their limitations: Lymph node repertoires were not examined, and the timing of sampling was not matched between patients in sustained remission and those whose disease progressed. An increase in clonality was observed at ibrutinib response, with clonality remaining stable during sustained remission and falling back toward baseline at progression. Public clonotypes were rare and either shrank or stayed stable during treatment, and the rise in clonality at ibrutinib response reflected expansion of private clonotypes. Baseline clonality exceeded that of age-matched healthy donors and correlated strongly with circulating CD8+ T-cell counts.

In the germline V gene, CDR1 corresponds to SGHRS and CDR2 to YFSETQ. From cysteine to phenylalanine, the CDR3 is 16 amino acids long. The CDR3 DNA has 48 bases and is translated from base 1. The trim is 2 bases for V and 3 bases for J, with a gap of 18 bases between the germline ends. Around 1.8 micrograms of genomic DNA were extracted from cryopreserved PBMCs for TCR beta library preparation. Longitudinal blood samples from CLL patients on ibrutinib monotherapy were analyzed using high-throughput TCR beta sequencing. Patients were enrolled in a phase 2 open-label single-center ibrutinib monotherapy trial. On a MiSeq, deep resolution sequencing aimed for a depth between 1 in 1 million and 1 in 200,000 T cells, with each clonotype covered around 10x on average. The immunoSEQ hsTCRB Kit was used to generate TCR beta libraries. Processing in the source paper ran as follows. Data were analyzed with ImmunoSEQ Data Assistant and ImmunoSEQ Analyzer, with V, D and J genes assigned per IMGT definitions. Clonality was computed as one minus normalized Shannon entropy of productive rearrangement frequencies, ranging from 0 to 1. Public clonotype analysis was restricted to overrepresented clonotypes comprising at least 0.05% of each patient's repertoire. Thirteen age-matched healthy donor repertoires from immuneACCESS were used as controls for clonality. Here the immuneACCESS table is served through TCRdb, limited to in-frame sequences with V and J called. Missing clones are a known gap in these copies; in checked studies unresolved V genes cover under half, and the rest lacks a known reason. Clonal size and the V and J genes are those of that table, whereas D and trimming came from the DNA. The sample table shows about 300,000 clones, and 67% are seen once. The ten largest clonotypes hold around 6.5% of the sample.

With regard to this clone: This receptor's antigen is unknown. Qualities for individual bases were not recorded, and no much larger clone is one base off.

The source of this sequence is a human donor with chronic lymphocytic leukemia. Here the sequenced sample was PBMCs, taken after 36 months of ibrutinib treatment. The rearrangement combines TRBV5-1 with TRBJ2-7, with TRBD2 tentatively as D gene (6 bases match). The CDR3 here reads CASSFGPGTEGYEQYF. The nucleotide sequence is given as TGCGCCAGCAGCTTTGGTCCCGGGACTGAGGGCTACGAGCAGTACTTC.